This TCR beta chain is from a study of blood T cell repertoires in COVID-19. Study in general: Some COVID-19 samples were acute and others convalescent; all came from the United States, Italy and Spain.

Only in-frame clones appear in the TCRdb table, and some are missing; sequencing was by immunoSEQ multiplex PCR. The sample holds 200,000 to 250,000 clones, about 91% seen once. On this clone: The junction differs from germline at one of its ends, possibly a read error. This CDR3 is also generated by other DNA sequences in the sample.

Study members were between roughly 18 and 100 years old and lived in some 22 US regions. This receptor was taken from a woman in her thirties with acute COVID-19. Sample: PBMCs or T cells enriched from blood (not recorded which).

CDR3 bases: TGTGCCAGCAGCAAAGGACAGGGCGCTCACGAGCAGTATTTC. It encodes CASSKGQGAHEQYF. This chain connects TRBV7-2 to TRBJ2-7; TRBD1 matches at 8 bases. Germline V gene sequence: CDR1 SGHTA, CDR2 FQGNSA. The CDR3 extends over 14 amino acids.